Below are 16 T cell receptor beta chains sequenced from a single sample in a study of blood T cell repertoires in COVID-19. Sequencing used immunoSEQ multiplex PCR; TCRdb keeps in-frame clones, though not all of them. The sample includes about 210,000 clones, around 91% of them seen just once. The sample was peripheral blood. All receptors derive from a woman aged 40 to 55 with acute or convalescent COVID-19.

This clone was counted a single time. This chain's CDR3 is CASSRDRGGEKLFF. The CDR3 coding sequence is TGTGCCAGCAGCCGCGACAGGGGTGGCGAAAAACTGTTTTTT. This chain connects TRBV11-2 to TRBJ1-4; TRBD1 agrees at 8 bases. V lost 5 bases, J lost 8 bases, and 7 bases stayed unmatched. CDR3 length: 14 amino acids. Germline CDR1 and CDR2: SGHAT and FQNNGV.

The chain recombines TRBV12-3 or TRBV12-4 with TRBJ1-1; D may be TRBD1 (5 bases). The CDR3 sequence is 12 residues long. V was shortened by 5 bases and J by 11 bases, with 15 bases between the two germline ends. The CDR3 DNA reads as TGTGCCAGCAGTGGTGGCAGGGTGCGGGCTTTCTTT. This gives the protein CASSGGRVRAFF.

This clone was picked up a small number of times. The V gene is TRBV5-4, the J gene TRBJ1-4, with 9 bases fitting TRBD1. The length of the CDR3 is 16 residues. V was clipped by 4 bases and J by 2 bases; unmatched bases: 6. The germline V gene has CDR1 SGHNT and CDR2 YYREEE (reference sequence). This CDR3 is CASSQPGQGTNEKLFF. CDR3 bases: TGTGCCAGCAGCCAACCGGGACAGGGTACTAATGAAAAACTGTTTTTT.

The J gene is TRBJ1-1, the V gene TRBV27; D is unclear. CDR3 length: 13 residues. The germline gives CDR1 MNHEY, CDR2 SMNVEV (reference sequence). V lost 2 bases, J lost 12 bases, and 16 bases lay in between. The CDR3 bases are TGTGCCAGCAGTTTAGCGTCGAGGGATAGGACTTTCTTT. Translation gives CASSLASRDRTFF.

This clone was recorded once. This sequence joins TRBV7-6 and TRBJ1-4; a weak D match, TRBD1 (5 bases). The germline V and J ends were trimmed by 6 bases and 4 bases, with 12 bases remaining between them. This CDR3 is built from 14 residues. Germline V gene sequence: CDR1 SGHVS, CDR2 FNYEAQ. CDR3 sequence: CASRRDGFNEKLFF. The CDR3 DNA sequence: TGTGCCAGCAGGCGGGACGGTTTTAATGAAAAACTGTTTTTT.

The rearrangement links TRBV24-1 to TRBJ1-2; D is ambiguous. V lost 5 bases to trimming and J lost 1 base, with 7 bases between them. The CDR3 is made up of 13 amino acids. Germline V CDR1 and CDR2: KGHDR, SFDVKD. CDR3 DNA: TGTGCCACCAGTGGGCGGGTTAACTATGGCTACACCTTC. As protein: CATSGRVNYGYTF.

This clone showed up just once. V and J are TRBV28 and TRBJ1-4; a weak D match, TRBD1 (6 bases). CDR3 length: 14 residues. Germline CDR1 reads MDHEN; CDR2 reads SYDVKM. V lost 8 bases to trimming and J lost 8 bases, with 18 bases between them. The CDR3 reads CASSTPRGDEKLFF. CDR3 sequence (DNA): TGTGCCAGCTCCACTCCCAGGGGTGACGAAAAACTGTTTTTT.

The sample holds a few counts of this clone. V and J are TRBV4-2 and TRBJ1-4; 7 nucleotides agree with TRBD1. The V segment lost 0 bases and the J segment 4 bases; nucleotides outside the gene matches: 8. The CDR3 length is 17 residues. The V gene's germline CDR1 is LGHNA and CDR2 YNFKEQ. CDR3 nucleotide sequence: TGTGCCAGCAGCCAAGAAGGTCCGGGACAGCGTAATGAAAAACTGTTTTTT. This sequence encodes CASSQEGPGQRNEKLFF.

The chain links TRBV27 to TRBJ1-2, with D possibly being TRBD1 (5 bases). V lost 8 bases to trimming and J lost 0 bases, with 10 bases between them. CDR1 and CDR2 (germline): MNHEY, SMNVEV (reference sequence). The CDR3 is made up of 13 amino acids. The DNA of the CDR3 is TGTGCCAGCCAGGGAGGGGCTAACTATGGCTACACCTTC. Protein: CASQGGANYGYTF.

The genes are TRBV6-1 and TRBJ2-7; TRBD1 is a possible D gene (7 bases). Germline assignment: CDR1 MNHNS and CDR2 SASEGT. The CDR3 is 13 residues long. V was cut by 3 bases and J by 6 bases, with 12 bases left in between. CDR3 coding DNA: TGTGCCAGCAGTGAGGAGGGGGCGATCGAGCAGTACGTC. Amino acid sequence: CASSEEGAIEQYV.

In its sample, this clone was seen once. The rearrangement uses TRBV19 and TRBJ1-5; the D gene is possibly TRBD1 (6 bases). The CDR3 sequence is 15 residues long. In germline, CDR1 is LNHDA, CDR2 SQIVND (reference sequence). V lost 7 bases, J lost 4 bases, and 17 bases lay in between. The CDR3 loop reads CASTVRRGANQPQHF. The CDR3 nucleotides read TGTGCCAGTACAGTACGACGGGGGGCAAATCAGCCCCAGCATTTT.

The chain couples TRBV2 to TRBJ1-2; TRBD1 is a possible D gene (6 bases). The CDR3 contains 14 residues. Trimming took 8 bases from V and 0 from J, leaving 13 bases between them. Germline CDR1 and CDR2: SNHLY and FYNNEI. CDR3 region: CASASQGPNYGYTF. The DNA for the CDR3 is TGTGCCAGCGCTTCACAGGGCCCTAACTATGGCTACACCTTC.

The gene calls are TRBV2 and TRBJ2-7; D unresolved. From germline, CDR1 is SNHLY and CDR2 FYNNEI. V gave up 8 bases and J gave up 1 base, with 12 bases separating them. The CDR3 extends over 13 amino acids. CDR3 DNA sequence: TGTGCCAGCGGGCTGATAAGTTCCTACGAGCAGTACGTC. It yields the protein CASGLISSYEQYV.

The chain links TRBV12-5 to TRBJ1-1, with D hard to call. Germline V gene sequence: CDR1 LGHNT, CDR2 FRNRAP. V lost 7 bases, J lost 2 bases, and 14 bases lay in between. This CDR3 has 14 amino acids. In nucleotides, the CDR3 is TGTGCTAGTGCCCCGAGGGATACCAACACTGAAGCTTTCTTT. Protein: CASAPRDTNTEAFF. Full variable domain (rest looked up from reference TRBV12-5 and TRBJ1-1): DARVTQTPRHKVTEMGQEVTMRCQPILGHNTVFWYRQTMMQGLELLAYFRNRAPLDDSGMPKDRFSAEMPDATLATLKIQPSEPRDSAVYFCASAPRDTNTEAFFGQGTRLTVV.

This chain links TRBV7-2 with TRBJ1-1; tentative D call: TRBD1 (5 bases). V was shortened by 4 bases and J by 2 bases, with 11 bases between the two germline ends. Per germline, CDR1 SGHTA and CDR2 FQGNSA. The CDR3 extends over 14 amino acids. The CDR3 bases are TGTGCCAGCAGCTCATGGGGGGATAACACTGAAGCTTTCTTT. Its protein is CASSSWGDNTEAFF.

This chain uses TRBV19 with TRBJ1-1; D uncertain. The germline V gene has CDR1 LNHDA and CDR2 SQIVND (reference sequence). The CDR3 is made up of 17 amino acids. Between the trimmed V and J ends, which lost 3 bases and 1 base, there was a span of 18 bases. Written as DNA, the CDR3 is TGTGCCAGTAGTATCCGGGTCGGCGGGCAGCAGAACACTGAAGCTTTCTTT. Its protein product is CASSIRVGGQQNTEAFF. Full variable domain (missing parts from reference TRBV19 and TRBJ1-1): DGGITQSPKYLFRKEGQNVTLSCEQNLNHDAMYWYRQDPGQGLRLIYYSQIVNDFQKGDIAEGYSVSREKKESFPLTVTSAQKNPTAFYLCASSIRVGGQQNTEAFFGQGTRLTVV.